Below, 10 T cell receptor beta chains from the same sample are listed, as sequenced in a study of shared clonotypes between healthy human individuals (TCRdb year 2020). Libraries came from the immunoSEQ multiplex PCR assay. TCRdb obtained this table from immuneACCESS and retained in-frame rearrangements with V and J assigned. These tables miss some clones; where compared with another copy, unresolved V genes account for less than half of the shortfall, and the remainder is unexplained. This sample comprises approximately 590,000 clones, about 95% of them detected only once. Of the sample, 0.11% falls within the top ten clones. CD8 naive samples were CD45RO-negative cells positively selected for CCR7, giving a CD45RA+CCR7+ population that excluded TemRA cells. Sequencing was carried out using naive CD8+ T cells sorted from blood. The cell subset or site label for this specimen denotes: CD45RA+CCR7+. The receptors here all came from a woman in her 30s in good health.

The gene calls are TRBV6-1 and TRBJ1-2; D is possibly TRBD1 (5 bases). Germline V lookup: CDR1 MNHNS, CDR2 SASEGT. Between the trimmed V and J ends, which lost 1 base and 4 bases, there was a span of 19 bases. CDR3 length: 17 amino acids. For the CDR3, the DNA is TGTGCCAGCAGTGAAGTGACAGCAAAACAACTCCCCTATGGCTACACCTTC. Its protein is CASSEVTAKQLPYGYTF.

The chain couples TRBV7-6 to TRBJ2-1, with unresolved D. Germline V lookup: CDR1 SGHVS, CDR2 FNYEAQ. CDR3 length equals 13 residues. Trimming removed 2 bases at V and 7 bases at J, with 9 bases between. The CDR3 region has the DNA TGTGCCAGCAGCTTAACGATTAGGAATGAGCAGTTCTTC. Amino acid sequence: CASSLTIRNEQFF.

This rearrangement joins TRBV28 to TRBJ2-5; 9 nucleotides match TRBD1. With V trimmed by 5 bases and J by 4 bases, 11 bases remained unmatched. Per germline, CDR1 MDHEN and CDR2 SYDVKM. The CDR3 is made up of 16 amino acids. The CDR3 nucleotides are TGTGCCAGCAGTCCTCCCGGGACAGGGTCTCGAGAGACCCAGTACTTC. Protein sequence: CASSPPGTGSRETQYF.

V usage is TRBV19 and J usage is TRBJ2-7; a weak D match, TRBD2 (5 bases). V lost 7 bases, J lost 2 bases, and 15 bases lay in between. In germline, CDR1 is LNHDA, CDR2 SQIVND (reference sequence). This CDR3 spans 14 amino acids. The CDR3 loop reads CASTGSSGAYEQYF. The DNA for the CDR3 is TGTGCCAGTACCGGGTCCAGCGGAGCCTACGAGCAGTACTTC.

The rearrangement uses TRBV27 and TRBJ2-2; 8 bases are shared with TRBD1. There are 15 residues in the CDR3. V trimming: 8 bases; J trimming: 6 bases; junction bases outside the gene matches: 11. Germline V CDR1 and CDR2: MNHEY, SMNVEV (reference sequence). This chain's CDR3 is CASGAGTGVPGELFF. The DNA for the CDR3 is TGTGCCAGCGGCGCCGGGACAGGTGTTCCCGGGGAGCTGTTTTTT.

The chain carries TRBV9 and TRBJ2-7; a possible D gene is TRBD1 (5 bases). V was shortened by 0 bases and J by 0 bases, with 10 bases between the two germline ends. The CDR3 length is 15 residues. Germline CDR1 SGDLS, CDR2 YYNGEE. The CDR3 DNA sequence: TGTGCCAGCAGCGTAGATTCAGGGAACTCCTACGAGCAGTACTTC. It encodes CASSVDSGNSYEQYF.

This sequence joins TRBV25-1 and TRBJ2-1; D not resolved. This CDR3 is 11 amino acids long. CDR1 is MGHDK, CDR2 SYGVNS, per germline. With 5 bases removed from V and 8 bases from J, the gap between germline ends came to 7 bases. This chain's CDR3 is CASSLGHEQFF. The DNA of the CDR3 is TGTGCCAGCAGTTTAGGGCATGAGCAGTTCTTC.

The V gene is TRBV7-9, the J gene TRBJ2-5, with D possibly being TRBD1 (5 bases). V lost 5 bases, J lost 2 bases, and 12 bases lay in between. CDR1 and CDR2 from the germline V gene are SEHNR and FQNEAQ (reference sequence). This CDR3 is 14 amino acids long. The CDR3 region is CASSLQGFQETQYF. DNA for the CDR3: TGTGCCAGCAGCCTGCAGGGTTTTCAAGAGACCCAGTACTTC. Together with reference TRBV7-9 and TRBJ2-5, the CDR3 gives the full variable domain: DTGVSQNPRHKITKRGQNVTFRCDPISEHNRLYWYRQTLGQGPEFLTYFQNEAQLEKSRLLSDRFSAERPKGSFSTLEIQRTEQGDSAMYLCASSLQGFQETQYFGPGTRLLVL.

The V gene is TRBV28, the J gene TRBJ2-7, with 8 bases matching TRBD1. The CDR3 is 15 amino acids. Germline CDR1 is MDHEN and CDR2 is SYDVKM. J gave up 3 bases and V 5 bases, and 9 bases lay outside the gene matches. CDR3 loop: CASSIGQGVDYEQYF. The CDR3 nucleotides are TGTGCCAGCAGTATCGGACAGGGAGTCGACTACGAGCAGTACTTC.

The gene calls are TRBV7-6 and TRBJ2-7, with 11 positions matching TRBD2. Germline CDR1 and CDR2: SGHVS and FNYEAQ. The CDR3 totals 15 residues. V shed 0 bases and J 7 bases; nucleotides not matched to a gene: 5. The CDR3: CASSLASGRVKEQYF. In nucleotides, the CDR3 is TGTGCCAGCAGCTTAGCTAGCGGGAGGGTAAAAGAGCAGTACTTC.